These T cell receptor beta chains were read from a single sample in a study of shared clonotypes between healthy human individuals. Sequenced by immunoSEQ multiplex PCR; TCRdb stores in-frame clones only, minus some. This sample yields roughly 680,000 clones, of which just under 75% are seen a single time; about 1.7% belongs to the top ten. What was sequenced was memory CD4+ T cells sorted from blood. The receptors derive from a woman in her twenties or thirties in good health. The CDR3 runs from the conserved cysteine through the conserved F or W. The order of the fields is clone size, V gene, J gene, D gene, CDR3 length, CDR3 DNA, CDR3 protein. A D gene is named only where the DNA matches it firmly. A clone size is listed for some rows: how often the clone was seen (once, few, many), or a class if it is expanded.

-,TRBV29-1,TRBJ2-1,-,16,TGCAGCGTTGAAGATGGCGGACTTGGCACCTACAATGAGCAGTTCTTC,CSVEDGGLGTYNEQFF
-,TRBV2,TRBJ2-2,-,14,TGTGCCAGCAGAGTAGGGGGACACACCGGGGAGCTGTTTTTT,CASRVGGHTGELFF
-,TRBV5-8,TRBJ2-1,-,15,TGTGCCAGCAGCTTGGGACTAGTTATGCGCAATGAGCAGTTCTTC,CASSLGLVMRNEQFF
-,TRBV5-1,TRBJ2-2,-,17,TGCGCCAGCAGCCCGCCGAGCGGAGGGGGTGGTTCCGGGGAGCTGTTTTTT,CASSPPSGGGGSGELFF
-,TRBV5-1,TRBJ1-2,-,13,TGCGCCAGCAGCTTTCTGAGGGGCTATGGCTACACCTTC,CASSFLRGYGYTF
-,TRBV6-6,TRBJ2-1,TRBD2,16,TGTGCCAGCAGCCCGGGGAGGGCCGAAAACTACAATGAGCAGTTCTTC,CASSPGRAENYNEQFF
few,TRBV25-1,TRBJ2-4,TRBD2,17,TGTGGTCGACTAGCGGGAGCCCGAGGGAAAGCCAAAAACATTCAGTACTTC,CGRLAGARGKAKNIQYF
-,TRBV19,TRBJ1-5,TRBD1,16,TGTGCCAGTAGTCCCGGGGACAGGGGAATTAGTCAGCCCCAGCATTTT,CASSPGDRGISQPQHF
many,TRBV6-1,TRBJ2-7,-,15,TGTGCCAGCAGCACACAGGGTTTTAGCTCCTACGAGCAGTACTTC,CASSTQGFSSYEQYF
-,TRBV7-8,TRBJ1-3,-,14,TGTGCCAGCAGCTTAGCGACAATTGGAAACACCATATATTTT,CASSLATIGNTIYF
-,TRBV30,TRBJ1-6,-,13,TGTGCCTGGAGAGCAACGTTAAATTCACCCCTCCACTTT,CAWRATLNSPLHF
-,TRBV9,TRBJ2-3,-,15,TGTGCCAGCAGCGCTAGCAGCTCTAGCACAGATACGCAGTATTTT,CASSASSSSTDTQYF
-,TRBV19,TRBJ2-3,TRBD2,15,TGTGCCAGTAATAGAGCGGGAGCTAACGCAGATACGCAGTATTTT,CASNRAGANADTQYF
once,TRBV28,TRBJ1-5,-,15,TGTGCCAGCATCGTTACAGGGTCCCACAATCAGCCCCAGCATTTT,CASIVTGSHNQPQHF
few,TRBV5-1,TRBJ2-2,TRBD2,16,TGCGCCAGCAGCTTGGTACTAGCGGCTAACACCGGGGAGCTGTTTTTT,CASSLVLAANTGELFF
-,TRBV2,TRBJ1-3,TRBD1,14,TGTGCCAGCAGGGTGACAGGGGGTGGAAACACCATATATTTT,CASRVTGGGNTIYF
-,TRBV5-1,TRBJ1-1,-,14,TGCGCCAGCAGCTTAGGGCAGGGTAGGACTGAAGCTTTCTTT,CASSLGQGRTEAFF
-,TRBV6-1,TRBJ2-7,-,15,TGTGCCAGCAGCCCCCAAGGGGCGGCGACCTACGAGCAGTACTTC,CASSPQGAATYEQYF
many,TRBV2,TRBJ2-7,-,15,TGTGCCAGCAGTGAGTTAGGGGTACAAATCTACGAGCAGTACTTC,CASSELGVQIYEQYF
-,TRBV19,TRBJ1-2,TRBD1,14,TGTGCCAGTAGTTCAACCGGGACAGGCTATGGCTACACCTTC,CASSSTGTGYGYTF
few,TRBV14,TRBJ1-1,-,13,TGTGCCAGCAGCCAACAGGGCTACACTGAAGCTTTCTTT,CASSQQGYTEAFF
-,TRBV28,TRBJ1-1,TRBD1,12,TGTGCCACCGTGACAGGGAGCACTGAAGCTTTCTTT,CATVTGSTEAFF
-,TRBV28,TRBJ2-3,-,15,TGTGCCAGCAGCAGAAACCGGGCCGGCACAGATACGCAGTATTTT,CASSRNRAGTDTQYF
-,TRBV6-1,TRBJ2-7,TRBD1,19,TGTGCCAGCAGTGCGACTCTATACGGACAGGCCGGGTGGAACTACGAGCAGTACTTC,CASSATLYGQAGWNYEQYF
-,TRBV18,TRBJ2-7,-,12,TGTGCCAGCTCACCAGAGACCTACGAGCAGTACTTC,CASSPETYEQYF
-,TRBV27,TRBJ2-7,-,15,TGTGCCAGCAGTTTATTGGGCAGGGCGGGCCACGAGCAGTACTTC,CASSLLGRAGHEQYF
-,TRBV2,TRBJ2-5,TRBD2,17,TGTGCCAGCAGTGGGGGACTAGCGGGAGGGGCCCAAGAGACCCAGTACTTC,CASSGGLAGGAQETQYF
once,TRBV29-1,TRBJ2-1,TRBD2,14,TGCAGCCAAGCGGGAGACGGAGCAGGCAATGAGCAGTTCTTC,CSQAGDGAGNEQFF
few,TRBV5-6,TRBJ1-6,-,14,TGTGCCAGCAGCTTGCTTCAGCAAGATTCACCCCTCCACTTT,CASSLLQQDSPLHF
-,TRBV4-2,TRBJ2-1,TRBD1,13,TGTGCCAGCAGCTCCCGGGACAGGGGTGAGCAGTTCTTC,CASSSRDRGEQFF
-,TRBV28,TRBJ1-1,-,14,TGTGCCAGCAGTTTGATACAGCGGAACACTGAAGCTTTCTTT,CASSLIQRNTEAFF
few,TRBV28,TRBJ2-7,TRBD2,16,TGTGCCAGCAGACTAATAGCGGGAGGGCCAACCTACGAGCAGTACTTC,CASRLIAGGPTYEQYF
-,TRBV10-3,TRBJ1-5,-,13,TGTGCCATCGGACGGAACCCTAATCAGCCCCAGCATTTT,CAIGRNPNQPQHF
-,TRBV7-2,TRBJ2-3,-,15,TGTGCCAGCCTCCGGGCCCAACGTAAGACAGATACGCAGTATTTT,CASLRAQRKTDTQYF
once,TRBV12-5,TRBJ2-7,-,13,TGTGCTAGTGGTCTGAGGGGTTTCGGCGAGCAGTACTTC,CASGLRGFGEQYF
-,TRBV19,TRBJ2-1,-,16,TGTGCCAGTAGTACCCGGAGGGGGGTCTCCTACAATGAGCAGTTCTTC,CASSTRRGVSYNEQFF
-,TRBV7-3,TRBJ2-5,-,13,TGTGCCAGCAGCTCTTACACGGAAGAGACCCAGTACTTC,CASSSYTEETQYF
-,TRBV5-1,TRBJ2-1,TRBD2,13,TGCGCCAGCAGGGCGGGAGAAGAGGGTGAGCAGTTCTTC,CASRAGEEGEQFF
-,TRBV11-2,TRBJ1-1,-,14,TGTGCCAGCAGCTTAGGAGGGAGTAACACTGAAGCTTTCTTT,CASSLGGSNTEAFF
many,TRBV5-1,TRBJ2-1,TRBD2,20,TGCGCCAGCAGCTTACAACCGGGACACGCGGGAGGGGGTCTCTACAATGAGCAGTTCTTC,CASSLQPGHAGGGLYNEQFF
-,TRBV28,TRBJ1-2,TRBD1,14,TGTGCCAGCAAAAAAGGGGACAGCGCCTATGGCTACACCTTC,CASKKGDSAYGYTF
few,TRBV28,TRBJ2-7,-,11,TGTGCCAGCAGTCATACCTACGAGCAGTACTTC,CASSHTYEQYF
once,TRBV28,TRBJ2-1,TRBD1,16,TGTGCCAGCCGTCCGGATGGGACAGGAAGCTACAATGAGCAGTTCTTC,CASRPDGTGSYNEQFF
-,TRBV29-1,TRBJ2-7,-,11,TGCAGCGTTGCCGACCTCTACGAGCAGTACTTC,CSVADLYEQYF
-,TRBV27,TRBJ2-3,-,15,TGTGCCAGCAGTTTCGGACAGCCTAGCACAGATACGCAGTATTTT,CASSFGQPSTDTQYF
-,TRBV5-4,TRBJ2-3,-,12,TGTGCCAGCAGCGAAGTGGGAGAGGGCTGGAATTTT,CASSEVGEGWNF
-,TRBV27,TRBJ2-2,-,15,TGTGCCAGCAGTTTACGGGCCATGGGTACCGGGGAGCTGTTTTTT,CASSLRAMGTGELFF
-,TRBV18,TRBJ2-7,-,15,TGTGCCAGCTCACCCATCCGGGAACCTTACTACGAGCAGTACTTC,CASSPIREPYYEQYF
-,TRBV6-6,TRBJ1-5,-,13,TGTGCCAGCAAAAACAGGGCCCAAGGGCCCCAGCATTTT,CASKNRAQGPQHF
-,TRBV5-1,TRBJ1-1,-,14,TGCGCCAGCAGCTTGGCGTCGGCCAACACTGAAGCTTTCTTT,CASSLASANTEAFF
-,TRBV7-8,TRBJ2-1,-,15,TGTGCCAGCAGCTCCCTTAGAGATAGCGGTAATGAGCAGTTCTTC,CASSSLRDSGNEQFF
-,TRBV7-6,TRBJ2-2,-,15,TGTGCCAGCAGCTTAGCGGCAGGTCACACCGGGGAGCTGTTTTTT,CASSLAAGHTGELFF